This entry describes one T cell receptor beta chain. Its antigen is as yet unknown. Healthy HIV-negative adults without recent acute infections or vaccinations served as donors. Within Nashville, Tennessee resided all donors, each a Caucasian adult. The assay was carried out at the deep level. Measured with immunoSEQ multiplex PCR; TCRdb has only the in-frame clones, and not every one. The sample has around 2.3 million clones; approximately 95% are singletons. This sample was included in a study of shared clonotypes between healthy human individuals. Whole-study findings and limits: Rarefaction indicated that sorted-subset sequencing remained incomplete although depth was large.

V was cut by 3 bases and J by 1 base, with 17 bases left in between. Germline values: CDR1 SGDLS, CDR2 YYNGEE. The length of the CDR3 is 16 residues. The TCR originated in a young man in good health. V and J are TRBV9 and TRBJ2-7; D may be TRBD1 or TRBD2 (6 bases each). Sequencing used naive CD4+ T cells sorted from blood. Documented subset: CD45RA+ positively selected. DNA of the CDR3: TGTGCCAGCAGCGCCCACAGTGGGGGGCGGTCCTACGAGCAGTACTTC. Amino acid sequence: CASSAHSGGRSYEQYF.